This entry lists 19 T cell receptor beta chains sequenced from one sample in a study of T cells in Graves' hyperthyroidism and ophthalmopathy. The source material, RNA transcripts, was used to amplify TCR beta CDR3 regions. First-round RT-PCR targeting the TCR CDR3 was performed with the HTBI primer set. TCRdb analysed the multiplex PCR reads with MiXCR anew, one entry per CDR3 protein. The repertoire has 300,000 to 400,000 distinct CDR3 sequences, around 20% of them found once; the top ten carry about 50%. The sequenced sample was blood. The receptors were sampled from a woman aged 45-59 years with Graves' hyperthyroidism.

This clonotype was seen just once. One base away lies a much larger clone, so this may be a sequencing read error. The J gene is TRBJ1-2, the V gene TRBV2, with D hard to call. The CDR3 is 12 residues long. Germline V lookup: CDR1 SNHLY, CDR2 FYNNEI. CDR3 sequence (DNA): TGTGTCAGCAGTGAAAGGGCTAGAGGCTACACCTTC. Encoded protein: CVSSERARGYTF.

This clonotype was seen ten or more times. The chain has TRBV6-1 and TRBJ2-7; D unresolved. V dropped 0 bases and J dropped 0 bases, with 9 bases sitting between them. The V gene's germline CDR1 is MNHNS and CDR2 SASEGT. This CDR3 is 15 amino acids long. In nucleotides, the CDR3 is TGTGCCAGCAGTGAAGCAGGGCGGAGCTCCTACGAGCAGTACTTC. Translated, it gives CASSEAGRSSYEQYF.

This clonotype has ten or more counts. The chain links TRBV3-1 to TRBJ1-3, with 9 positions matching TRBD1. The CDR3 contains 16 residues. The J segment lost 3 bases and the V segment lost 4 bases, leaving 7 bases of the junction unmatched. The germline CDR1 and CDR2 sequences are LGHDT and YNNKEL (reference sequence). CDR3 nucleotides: TGTGCCAGCAGCCGAAACAGGGGGCGCGTTGGAAACACCATATATTTT. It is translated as CASSRNRGRVGNTIYF.

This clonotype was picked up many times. The CDR3 region is CASSLTHGSYEQYF. DNA for the CDR3: TGTGCCAGCAGTTTAACCCACGGGTCCTACGAGCAGTACTTC. This sequence joins TRBV27 and TRBJ2-7; no clear D gene. Trimming removed 2 bases at V and 1 base at J, with 9 bases between. CDR1 is MNHEY, CDR2 SMNVEV, per germline (reference sequence). The CDR3 totals 14 residues.

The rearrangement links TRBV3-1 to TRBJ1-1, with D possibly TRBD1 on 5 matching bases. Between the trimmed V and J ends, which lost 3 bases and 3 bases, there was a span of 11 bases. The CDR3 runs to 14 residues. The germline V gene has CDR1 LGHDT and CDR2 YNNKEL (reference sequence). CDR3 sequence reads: CASSHRDVYTEAFF. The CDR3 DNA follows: TGTGCCAGCAGCCACCGGGACGTTTACACTGAAGCTTTCTTT.

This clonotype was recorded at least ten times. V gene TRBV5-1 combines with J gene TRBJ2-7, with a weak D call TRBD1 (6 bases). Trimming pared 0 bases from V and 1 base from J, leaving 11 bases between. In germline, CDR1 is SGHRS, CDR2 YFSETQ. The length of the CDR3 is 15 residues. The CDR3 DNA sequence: TGCGCCAGCAGCTTGGTTCAGGGGCCATCCTACGAGCAGTACTTC. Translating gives CASSLVQGPSYEQYF.

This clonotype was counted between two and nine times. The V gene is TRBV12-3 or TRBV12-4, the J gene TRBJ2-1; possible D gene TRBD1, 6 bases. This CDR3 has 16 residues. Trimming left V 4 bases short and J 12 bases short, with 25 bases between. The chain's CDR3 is CASSYGTIDYSGGQFF. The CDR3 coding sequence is TGTGCCAGCAGTTATGGGACAATTGATTATTCGGGTGGGCAGTTCTTC.

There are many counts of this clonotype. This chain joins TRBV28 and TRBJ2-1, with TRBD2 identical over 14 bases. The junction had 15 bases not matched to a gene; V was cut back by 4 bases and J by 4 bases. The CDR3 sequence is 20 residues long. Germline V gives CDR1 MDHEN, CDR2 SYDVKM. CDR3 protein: CASSSLGGTSGGHIYNEQFF. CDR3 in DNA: TGTGCCAGCAGTTCCTTGGGCGGGACTAGCGGGGGCCATATATACAATGAGCAGTTCTTC. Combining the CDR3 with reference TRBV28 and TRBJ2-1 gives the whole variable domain DVKVTQSSRYLVKRTGEKVFLECVQDMDHENMFWYRQDPGLGLRLIYFSYDVKMKEKGDIPEGYSVSREKKERFSLILESASTNQTSMYLCASSSLGGTSGGHIYNEQFFGPGTRLTVL.

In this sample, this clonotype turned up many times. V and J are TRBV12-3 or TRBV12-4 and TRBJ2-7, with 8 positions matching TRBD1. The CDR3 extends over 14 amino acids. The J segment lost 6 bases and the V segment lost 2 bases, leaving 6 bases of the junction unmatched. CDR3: CASSLSGGSREQYF. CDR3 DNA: TGTGCCAGCAGTTTATCAGGGGGCTCACGCGAGCAGTACTTC.

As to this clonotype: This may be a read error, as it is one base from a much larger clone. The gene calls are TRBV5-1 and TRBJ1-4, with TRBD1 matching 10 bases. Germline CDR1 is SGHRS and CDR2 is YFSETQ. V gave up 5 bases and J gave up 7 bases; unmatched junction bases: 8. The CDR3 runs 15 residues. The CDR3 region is CASRPRDRGGEKLFF. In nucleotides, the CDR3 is TGCGCCAGCAGGCCCCGGGACAGGGGCGGTGAAAAACTGTTTTTT. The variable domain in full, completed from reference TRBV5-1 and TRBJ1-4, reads KAGVTQTPRYLIKTRGQQVTLSCSPISGHRSVSWYQQTPGQGLQFLFEYFSETQRNKGNFPGRFSGRQFSNSRSEMNVSTLELGDSALYLCASRPRDRGGEKLFFGSGTQLSVL.

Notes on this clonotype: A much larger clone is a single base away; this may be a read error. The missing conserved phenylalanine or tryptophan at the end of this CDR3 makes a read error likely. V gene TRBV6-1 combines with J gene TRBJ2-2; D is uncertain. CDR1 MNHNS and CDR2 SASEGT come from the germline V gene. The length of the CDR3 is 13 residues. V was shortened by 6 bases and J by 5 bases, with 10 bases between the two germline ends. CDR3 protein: CASRERATGELFS. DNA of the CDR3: TGTGCCAGCAGAGAAAGGGCGACCGGGGAGCTGTTTTCT.

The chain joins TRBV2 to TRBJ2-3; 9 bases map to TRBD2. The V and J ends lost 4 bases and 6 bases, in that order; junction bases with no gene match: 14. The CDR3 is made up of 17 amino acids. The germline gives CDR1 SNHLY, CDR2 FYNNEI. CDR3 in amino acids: CASSALWTSAAEDTQYF. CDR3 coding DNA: TGTGCCAGCAGTGCCCTCTGGACTAGCGCGGCGGAGGATACGCAGTATTTT.

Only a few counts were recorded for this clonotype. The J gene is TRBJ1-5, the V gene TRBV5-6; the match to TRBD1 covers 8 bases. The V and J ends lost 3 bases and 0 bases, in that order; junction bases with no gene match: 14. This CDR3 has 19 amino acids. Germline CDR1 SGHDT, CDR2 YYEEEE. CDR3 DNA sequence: TGTGCCAGCAGCTCGAGGGTTGGACAGGGCTTTTATAGCAATCAGCCCCAGCATTTT. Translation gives CASSSRVGQGFYSNQPQHF.

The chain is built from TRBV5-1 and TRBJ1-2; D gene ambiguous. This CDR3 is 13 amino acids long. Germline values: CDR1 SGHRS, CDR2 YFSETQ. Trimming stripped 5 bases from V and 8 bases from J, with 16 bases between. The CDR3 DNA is TGCGCCAGCAGTCGGGCCCCAGTAGCGGGCTACACCTTC. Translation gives CASSRAPVAGYTF.

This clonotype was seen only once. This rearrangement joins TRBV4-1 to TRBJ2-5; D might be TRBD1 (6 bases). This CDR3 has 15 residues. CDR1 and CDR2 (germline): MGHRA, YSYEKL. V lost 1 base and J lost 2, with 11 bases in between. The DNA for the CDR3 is TGCGCCAGCAGCCAAGGACCAGGGGCGCAAGAGACCCAGTACTTC. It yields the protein CASSQGPGAQETQYF.

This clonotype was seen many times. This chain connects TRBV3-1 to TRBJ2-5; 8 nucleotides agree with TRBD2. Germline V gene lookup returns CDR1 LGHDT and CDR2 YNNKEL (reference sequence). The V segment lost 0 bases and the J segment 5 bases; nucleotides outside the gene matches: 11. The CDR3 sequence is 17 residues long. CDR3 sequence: CASSQDFSGSRRETQYF. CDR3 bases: TGTGCCAGCAGCCAAGATTTCAGCGGGAGCCGGAGGGAGACCCAGTACTTC.

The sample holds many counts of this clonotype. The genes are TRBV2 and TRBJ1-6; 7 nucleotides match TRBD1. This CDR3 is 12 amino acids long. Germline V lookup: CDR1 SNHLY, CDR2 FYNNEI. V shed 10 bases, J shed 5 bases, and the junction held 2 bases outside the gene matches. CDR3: CATGTDNSPLHF. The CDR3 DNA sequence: TGTGCCACCGGGACAGATAATTCACCCCTCCACTTT.

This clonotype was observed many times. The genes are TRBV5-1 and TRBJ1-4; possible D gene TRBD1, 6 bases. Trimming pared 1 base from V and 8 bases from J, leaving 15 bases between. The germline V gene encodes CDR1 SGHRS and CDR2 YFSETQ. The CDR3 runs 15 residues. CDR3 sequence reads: CASSLTGRLDEKLFF. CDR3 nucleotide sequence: TGCGCCAGCAGCTTGACAGGGCGTCTTGACGAAAAACTGTTTTTT.

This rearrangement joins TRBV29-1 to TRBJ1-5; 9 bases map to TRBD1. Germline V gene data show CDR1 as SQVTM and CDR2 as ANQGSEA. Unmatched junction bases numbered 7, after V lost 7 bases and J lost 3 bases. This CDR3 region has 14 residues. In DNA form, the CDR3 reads TGCAGCGCCCTGGGACAGGGAATCAATCAGCCCCAGCATTTT. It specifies CSALGQGINQPQHF.